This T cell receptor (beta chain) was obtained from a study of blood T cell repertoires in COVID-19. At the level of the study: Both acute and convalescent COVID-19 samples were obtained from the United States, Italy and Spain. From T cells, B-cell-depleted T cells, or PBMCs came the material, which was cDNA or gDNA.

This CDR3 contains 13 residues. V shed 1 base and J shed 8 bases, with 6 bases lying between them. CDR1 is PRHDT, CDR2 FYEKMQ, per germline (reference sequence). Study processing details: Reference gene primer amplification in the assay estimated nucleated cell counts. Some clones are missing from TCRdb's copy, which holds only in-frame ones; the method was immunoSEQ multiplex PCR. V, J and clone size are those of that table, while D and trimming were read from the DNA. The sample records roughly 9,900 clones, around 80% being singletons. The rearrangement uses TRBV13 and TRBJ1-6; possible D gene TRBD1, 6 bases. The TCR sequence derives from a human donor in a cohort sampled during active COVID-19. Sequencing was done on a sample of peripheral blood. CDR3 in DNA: TGTGCCAGCAGCTTAGACAGGGATTCACCCCTCCACTTT. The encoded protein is CASSLDRDSPLHF.